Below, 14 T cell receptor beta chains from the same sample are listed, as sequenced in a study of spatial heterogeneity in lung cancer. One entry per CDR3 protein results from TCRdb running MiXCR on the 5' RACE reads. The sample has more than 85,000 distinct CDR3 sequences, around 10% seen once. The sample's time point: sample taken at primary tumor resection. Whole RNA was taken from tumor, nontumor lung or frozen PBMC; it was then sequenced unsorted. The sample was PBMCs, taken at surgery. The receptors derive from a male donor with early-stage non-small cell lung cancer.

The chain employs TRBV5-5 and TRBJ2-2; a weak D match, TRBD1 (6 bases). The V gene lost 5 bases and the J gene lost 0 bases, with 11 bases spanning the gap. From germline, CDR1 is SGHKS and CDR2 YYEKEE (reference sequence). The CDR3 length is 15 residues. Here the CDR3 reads CASSDRLANTGELFF. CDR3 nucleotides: TGTGCCAGCAGTGACAGGCTAGCGAACACCGGGGAGCTGTTTTTT.

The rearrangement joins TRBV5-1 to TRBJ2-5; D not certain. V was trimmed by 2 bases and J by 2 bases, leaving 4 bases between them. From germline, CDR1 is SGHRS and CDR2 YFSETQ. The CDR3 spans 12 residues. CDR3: CASSFQQETQYF. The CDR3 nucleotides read TGCGCCAGCAGCTTTCAGCAAGAGACCCAGTACTTC.

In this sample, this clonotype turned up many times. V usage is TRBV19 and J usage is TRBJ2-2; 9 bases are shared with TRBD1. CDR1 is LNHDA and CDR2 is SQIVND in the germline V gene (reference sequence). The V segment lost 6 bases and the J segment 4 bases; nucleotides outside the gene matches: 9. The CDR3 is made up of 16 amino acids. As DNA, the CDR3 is TGTGCCAGTAGAACCGGGACAGGGAGGCGCACCGGGGAGCTGTTTTTT. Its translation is CASRTGTGRRTGELFF.

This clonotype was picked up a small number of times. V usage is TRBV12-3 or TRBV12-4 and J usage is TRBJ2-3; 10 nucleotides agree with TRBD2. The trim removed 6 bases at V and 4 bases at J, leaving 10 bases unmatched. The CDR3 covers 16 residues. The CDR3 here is CASSRSLAGGADTQYF. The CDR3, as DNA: TGTGCCAGCAGCCGTTCGTTAGCGGGGGGAGCAGATACGCAGTATTTT.

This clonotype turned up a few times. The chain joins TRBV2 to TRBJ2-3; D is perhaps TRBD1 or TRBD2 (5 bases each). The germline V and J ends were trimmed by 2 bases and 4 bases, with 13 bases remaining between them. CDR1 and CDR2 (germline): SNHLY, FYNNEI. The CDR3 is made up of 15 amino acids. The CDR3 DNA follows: TGTGCCAGCAGTGAAACTGGGACCGAATCAGATACGCAGTATTTT. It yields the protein CASSETGTESDTQYF. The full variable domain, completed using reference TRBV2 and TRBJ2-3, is EPEVTQTPSHQVTQMGQEVILRCVPISNHLYFYWYRQILGQKVEFLVSFYNNEISEKSEIFDDQFSVERPDGSNFTLKIRSTKLEDSAMYFCASSETGTESDTQYFGPGTRLTVL.

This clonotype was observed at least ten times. CDR3 residues: CSVDWGADTEAFF. The CDR3 DNA reads TGCAGCGTTGACTGGGGGGCGGACACTGAAGCTTTCTTT. The V and J genes are TRBV29-1 and TRBJ1-1, with D tentatively TRBD1 (6 bases). The CDR3 runs to 13 residues. V lost 3 bases and J lost 3, with 11 bases in between. CDR1 is SQVTM, CDR2 ANQGSEA, per germline.

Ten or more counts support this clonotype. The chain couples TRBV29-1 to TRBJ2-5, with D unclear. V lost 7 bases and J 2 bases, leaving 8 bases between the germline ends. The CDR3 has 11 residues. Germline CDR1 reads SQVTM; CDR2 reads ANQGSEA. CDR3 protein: CSAGPQETQYF. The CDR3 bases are TGCAGCGCCGGCCCACAAGAGACCCAGTACTTC.

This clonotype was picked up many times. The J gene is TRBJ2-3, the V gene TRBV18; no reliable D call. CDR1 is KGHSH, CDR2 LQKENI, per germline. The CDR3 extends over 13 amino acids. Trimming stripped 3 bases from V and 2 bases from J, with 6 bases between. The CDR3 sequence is CASSPGLTDTQYF. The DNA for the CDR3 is TGTGCCAGCTCACCTGGGCTCACAGATACGCAGTATTTT.

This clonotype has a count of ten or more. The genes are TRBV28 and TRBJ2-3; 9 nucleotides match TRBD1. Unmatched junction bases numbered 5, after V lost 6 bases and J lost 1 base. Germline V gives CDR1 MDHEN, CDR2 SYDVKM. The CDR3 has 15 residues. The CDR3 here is CASSRDREGTDTQYF. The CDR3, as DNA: TGTGCCAGCAGCCGGGACAGGGAAGGCACAGATACGCAGTATTTT.

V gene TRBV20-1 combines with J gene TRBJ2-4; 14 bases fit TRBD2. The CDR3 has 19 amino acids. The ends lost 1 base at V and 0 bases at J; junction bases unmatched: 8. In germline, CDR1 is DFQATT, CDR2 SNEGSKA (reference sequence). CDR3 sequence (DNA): TGCAGTGCTAGAGGCGGGACTAGCGGGAGTACACTAGCCAAAAACATTCAGTACTTC. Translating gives CSARGGTSGSTLAKNIQYF.

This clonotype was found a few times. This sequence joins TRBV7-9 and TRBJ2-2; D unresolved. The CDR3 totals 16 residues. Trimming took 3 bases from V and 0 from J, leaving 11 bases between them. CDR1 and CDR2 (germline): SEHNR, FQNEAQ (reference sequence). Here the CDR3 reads CASSFGGRPNTGELFF. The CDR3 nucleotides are TGTGCCAGCAGCTTCGGTGGCAGACCGAACACCGGGGAGCTGTTTTTT. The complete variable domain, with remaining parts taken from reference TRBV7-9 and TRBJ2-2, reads DTGVSQNPRHKITKRGQNVTFRCDPISEHNRLYWYRQTLGQGPEFLTYFQNEAQLEKSRLLSDRFSAERPKGSFSTLEIQRTEQGDSAMYLCASSFGGRPNTGELFFGEGSRLTVL.

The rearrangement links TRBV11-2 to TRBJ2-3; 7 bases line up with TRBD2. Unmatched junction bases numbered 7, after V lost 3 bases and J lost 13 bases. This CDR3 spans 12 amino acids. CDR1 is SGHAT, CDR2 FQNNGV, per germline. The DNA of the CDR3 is TGTGCCAGCAGCTTGGCCGGGACTACCAAGTATTTT. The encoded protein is CASSLAGTTKYF.

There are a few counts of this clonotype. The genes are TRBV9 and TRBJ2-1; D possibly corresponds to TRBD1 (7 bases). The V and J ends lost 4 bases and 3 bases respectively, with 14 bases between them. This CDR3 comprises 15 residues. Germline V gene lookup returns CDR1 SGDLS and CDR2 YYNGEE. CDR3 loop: CASSQGGVGYNEQFF. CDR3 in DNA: TGTGCCAGCAGCCAGGGGGGAGTAGGCTACAATGAGCAGTTCTTC.

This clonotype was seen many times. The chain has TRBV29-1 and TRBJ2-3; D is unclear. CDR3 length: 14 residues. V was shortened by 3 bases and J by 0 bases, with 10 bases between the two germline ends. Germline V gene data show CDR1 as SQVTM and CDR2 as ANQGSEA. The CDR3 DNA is TGCAGCGTTGACGGGCTTGCTAGCACAGATACGCAGTATTTT. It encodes CSVDGLASTDTQYF.